Shown below are 32 T cell receptor beta chains from a single sample sequenced in a study of cytomegalovirus exposure and HLA in healthy donors. The primer mix had 60 Vbeta and 13 Jbeta primers. Some clones are missing from TCRdb's copy, which holds only in-frame ones; the method was immunoSEQ multiplex PCR. Among tens of thousands of clones listed, 65% to 90% were seen once. Sequencing was done on a sample of PBMCs. These receptors all stem from a human donor in good health.

The gene calls are TRBV7-2 and TRBJ1-1, with a possible D match to TRBD1 (6 bases). The CDR3 consists of 14 residues. CDR1 SGHTA and CDR2 FQGNSA come from the germline V gene. Trimming cost V 3 bases and J 4 bases, with 12 bases left between them. Here the CDR3 reads CASSLGGPATEAFF. The CDR3 DNA sequence: TGTGCCAGCAGCTTGGGGGGGCCGGCCACTGAAGCTTTCTTT.

The J gene is TRBJ2-5, the V gene TRBV13; 10 bases map to TRBD1. The germline CDR1 and CDR2 sequences are PRHDT and FYEKMQ (reference sequence). V shed 6 bases, J shed 5 bases, and the junction held 18 bases outside the gene matches. CDR3 length: 18 residues. DNA of the CDR3: TGTGCCAGCAGACATACCCCTCTCCGGGACAGGGGAAGGGAGACCCAGTACTTC. This sequence encodes CASRHTPLRDRGRETQYF.

The DNA for the CDR3 is TGTGCCAGTAGTTCGGACACCGAAAAACTGTTTTTT. It translates to CASSSDTEKLFF. The genes are TRBV19 and TRBJ1-4; D is possibly TRBD1 (5 bases). Between the trimmed V and J ends, which lost 5 bases and 8 bases, there was a span of 9 bases. Germline V gene lookup returns CDR1 LNHDA and CDR2 SQIVND (reference sequence). The CDR3 is 12 amino acids.

The chain is built from TRBV19 and TRBJ1-5; a weak D match, TRBD1 (5 bases). The CDR3 contains 14 residues. In germline, CDR1 is LNHDA, CDR2 SQIVND (reference sequence). Trimming removed 3 bases at V and 7 bases at J, with 13 bases between. CDR3 coding DNA: TGTGCCAGTAGTATTGGGGGAGGAGGGCAGCCCCAGCATTTT. This encodes CASSIGGGGQPQHF.

The chain uses TRBV25-1 and TRBJ1-5; D might be TRBD1 (6 bases). There are 14 residues in the CDR3. Germline CDR1 reads MGHDK; CDR2 reads SYGVNS. V lost 2 bases and J 5 bases, leaving 10 bases between the germline ends. This chain's CDR3 is CASSELGGDQPQHF. CDR3 DNA: TGTGCCAGCAGTGAACTAGGGGGGGATCAGCCCCAGCATTTT.

The V gene is TRBV27, the J gene TRBJ2-7, with a tentative D call TRBD2 (6 bases). The V gene lost 2 bases and the J gene lost 2 bases, with 16 bases spanning the gap. This CDR3 is built from 16 residues. The V gene's germline CDR1 is MNHEY and CDR2 SMNVEV (reference sequence). As DNA, the CDR3 is TGTGCCAGCAGTTTAGGAGGGTTTGTACCGCCCTACGAGCAGTACTTC. Translated: CASSLGGFVPPYEQYF.

This chain links TRBV5-6 with TRBJ1-1, with D possibly matching TRBD1 (6 bases). The CDR3 is 12 residues long. V shed 3 bases and J shed 3 bases, with 6 bases lying between them. CDR1 and CDR2 from the germline V gene are SGHDT and YYEEEE. CDR3 coding DNA: TGTGCCAGCAGCTGGACAGACACTGAAGCTTTCTTT. Its protein is CASSWTDTEAFF. The complete variable domain, with remaining parts taken from reference TRBV5-6 and TRBJ1-1, reads DAGVTQSPTHLIKTRGQQVTLRCSPKSGHDTVSWYQQALGQGPQFIFQYYEEEERQRGNFPDRFSGHQFPNYSSELNVNALLLGDSALYLCASSWTDTEAFFGQGTRLTVV.

The gene calls are TRBV6-6 and TRBJ1-1; 8 nucleotides align to TRBD1. Germline CDR1 is MNHNY and CDR2 is SVGAGI (reference sequence). The CDR3 has 15 amino acids. The junction had 10 bases not matched to a gene; V was cut back by 6 bases and J by 4 bases. CDR3 in amino acids: CASSLTGAMGTEAFF. The CDR3 coding sequence is TGTGCCAGCAGCCTGACAGGGGCGATGGGCACTGAAGCTTTCTTT.

The gene calls are TRBV9 and TRBJ2-2; TRBD2 is a possible D gene (5 bases). V shed 0 bases and J shed 4 bases, with 10 bases lying between them. Per the germline V gene, CDR1 is SGDLS and CDR2 is YYNGEE. The CDR3 loop spans 15 amino acids. DNA of the CDR3: TGTGCCAGCAGCGTAGTGGCGGACTCCACCGGGGAGCTGTTTTTT. Protein sequence: CASSVVADSTGELFF.

The chain combines TRBV28 with TRBJ2-5; D is possibly TRBD2 (5 bases). Looked up from germline, CDR1 is MDHEN and CDR2 is SYDVKM. This CDR3 contains 14 residues. Trimming removed 4 bases at V and 0 bases at J, with 9 bases between. The CDR3 sequence is CASSSLRDQETQYF. CDR3 nucleotide sequence: TGTGCCAGCAGTTCACTGCGGGACCAAGAGACCCAGTACTTC.

This clone appeared a few times. The chain is built from TRBV11-2 and TRBJ1-1; tentative D call: TRBD1 (5 bases). In germline, CDR1 is SGHAT, CDR2 FQNNGV. Trimming removed 1 base from V and 9 bases from J, with 12 bases in between. This CDR3 region has 13 residues. The DNA for the CDR3 is TGTGCCAGCAGCTTAGTTTCAACAGGCCAAGCTTTCTTT. This gives the protein CASSLVSTGQAFF.

This sequence joins TRBV6-5 and TRBJ1-2, with TRBD1 matching over 9 bases. Germline V lookup: CDR1 MNHEY, CDR2 SVGAGI. V shed 5 bases, J shed 3 bases, and the junction held 4 bases outside the gene matches. This CDR3 region has 14 residues. The DNA for the CDR3 is TGTGCCAGCAGTCCAACAGGGGGCTACTATGGCTACACCTTC. Its protein product is CASSPTGGYYGYTF.

V gene TRBV29-1 combines with J gene TRBJ2-3, with 8 bases aligning to TRBD2. The CDR3 extends over 12 amino acids. In germline, CDR1 is SQVTM, CDR2 ANQGSEA. With V trimmed by 5 bases and J by 4 bases, 2 bases remained unmatched. The CDR3 loop reads CSVFGGADTQYF. In nucleotides, the CDR3 is TGCAGCGTTTTCGGGGGGGCAGATACGCAGTATTTT.

This chain links TRBV29-1 with TRBJ1-1; weak D call: TRBD1 (6 bases). V was pared by 8 bases and J by 7 bases, with 17 bases between. CDR3 length: 12 amino acids. Germline CDR1 and CDR2: SQVTM and ANQGSEA. CDR3 nucleotide sequence: TGCAGCTTCCAGGGGTTGCTCGATGAAGCTTTCTTT. Translation gives CSFQGLLDEAFF.

This clone occurred a few times. The V call is TRBV6-5, the J call TRBJ2-3; 9 positions agree with TRBD1. Germline trimming cut 5 bases from V and 0 bases from J; bases unmatched to any gene: 3. Germline V gives CDR1 MNHEY, CDR2 SVGAGI. The length of the CDR3 is 15 residues. As DNA, the CDR3 is TGTGCCAGCAGTGGGACAGGGCGAAGCACAGATACGCAGTATTTT. Its translation: CASSGTGRSTDTQYF.

V gene TRBV7-3 combines with J gene TRBJ2-2; no firm D call. Trimming took off 0 bases at V and 6 bases at J, with 11 bases between the two ends. CDR1 SGHTA and CDR2 FQGTGA come from the germline V gene. The CDR3 consists of 15 residues. In nucleotides, the CDR3 is TGTGCCAGCAGCTTAACCCCCTATGCCGCCGGGGAGCTGTTTTTT. Its translation is CASSLTPYAAGELFF.

The J gene is TRBJ2-1, the V gene TRBV9; no clear D. V shed 4 bases and J shed 4 bases, with 12 bases lying between them. Germline values: CDR1 SGDLS, CDR2 YYNGEE. The CDR3 consists of 14 residues. The CDR3 DNA is TGTGCCAGCAGCCCTCGGGTCGATTACAATGAGCAGTTCTTC. This encodes CASSPRVDYNEQFF.

This chain uses TRBV2 with TRBJ2-2; 8 bases are a match to TRBD2. This CDR3 has 15 residues. Germline CDR1 is SNHLY and CDR2 is FYNNEI. V shed 4 bases and J 4 bases; nucleotides not matched to a gene: 5. CDR3 residues: CASSVAGGPTGELFF. In DNA, the CDR3 is TGTGCCAGCAGTGTGGCGGGGGGCCCCACCGGGGAGCTGTTTTTT. Together with reference TRBV2 and TRBJ2-2, the CDR3 gives the full variable domain: EPEVTQTPSHQVTQMGQEVILRCVPISNHLYFYWYRQILGQKVEFLVSFYNNEISEKSEIFDDQFSVERPDGSNFTLKIRSTKLEDSAMYFCASSVAGGPTGELFFGEGSRLTVL.

The chain is built from TRBV6-4 and TRBJ2-1; 11 nucleotides agree with TRBD2. The CDR3 runs to 13 residues. J was trimmed by 10 bases and V by 8 bases; bases with no gene match: 7. Germline assignment: CDR1 MRHNA and CDR2 SNTAGT. CDR3 protein: CASFLAGGREQFF. The CDR3 DNA reads as TGTGCCAGCTTCTTAGCGGGGGGGCGCGAGCAGTTCTTC.

Only a few counts were recorded for this clone. This chain connects TRBV2 to TRBJ2-1, with 9 bases matching TRBD1. The ends lost 6 bases at V and 4 bases at J; junction bases unmatched: 7. The germline CDR1 and CDR2 sequences are SNHLY and FYNNEI. The CDR3 is 15 residues long. CDR3 nucleotides: TGTGCCAGCAGACCCCGGGACAGGGTTTACAATGAGCAGTTCTTC. It specifies CASRPRDRVYNEQFF.

This sequence joins TRBV27 and TRBJ2-7; no firm D call. The V gene lost 5 bases and the J gene lost 0 bases, with 8 bases spanning the gap. Germline CDR1 reads MNHEY; CDR2 reads SMNVEV (reference sequence). The CDR3 extends over 13 amino acids. The CDR3 nucleotides read TGTGCCAGCAGTCTTGTCAGCTCCTACGAGCAGTACTTC. Translating gives CASSLVSSYEQYF.

The rearrangement uses TRBV4-2 and TRBJ2-7; TRBD2 matches 8 bases. Germline CDR1 reads LGHNA; CDR2 reads YNFKEQ. The CDR3 contains 15 residues. Trimming cost V 4 bases and J 1 base; bases outside gene matches: 6. The CDR3 spells CASSLRRGASYEQYF. CDR3 DNA: TGTGCCAGCAGCCTCCGGCGGGGGGCGTCCTACGAGCAGTACTTC.

The chain employs TRBV18 and TRBJ2-7; 12 nucleotides match TRBD2. Germline values: CDR1 KGHSH, CDR2 LQKENI. V shed 2 bases, J shed 7 bases, and the junction held 9 bases outside the gene matches. The length of the CDR3 is 16 residues. CDR3 sequence reads: CASSPTGLAGLGEQYF. DNA of the CDR3: TGTGCCAGCTCACCAACGGGACTAGCGGGTTTGGGGGAGCAGTACTTC. Full variable domain (rest looked up from reference TRBV18 and TRBJ2-7): NAGVMQNPRHLVRRRGQEARLRCSPMKGHSHVYWYRQLPEEGLKFMVYLQKENIIDESGMPKERFSAEFPKEGPSILRIQQVVRGDSAAYFCASSPTGLAGLGEQYFGPGTRLTVT.

The chain joins TRBV11-2 to TRBJ2-5, with 9 bases identical to TRBD2. The J call could be wrong; TRBJ2-7 is a better fit for the DNA end. CDR1 is SGHAT and CDR2 is FQNNGV in the germline V gene. The CDR3 totals 19 residues. The CDR3 loop reads CASSFSGSLMPPQAYEQYF. The CDR3 DNA follows: TGTGCCAGCAGCTTTAGCGGGAGTCTAATGCCCCCCCAGGCCTACGAGCAGTACTTC.

J is TRBJ1-2 and V is TRBV5-6, with TRBD1 identical over 10 bases. This CDR3 is built from 15 residues. Trimming cost V 4 bases and J 4 bases; bases outside gene matches: 7. Germline CDR1 and CDR2: SGHDT and YYEEEE. CDR3 region: CASSAGTGDAYGYTF. CDR3 coding DNA: TGTGCCAGCAGCGCTGGGACAGGGGACGCCTATGGCTACACCTTC.

The rearrangement uses TRBV18 and TRBJ1-1, with no clear D. CDR1 KGHSH and CDR2 LQKENI come from the germline V gene. V lost 3 bases and J 1 base, leaving 6 bases between the germline ends. CDR3 length equals 13 residues. The CDR3 sequence: CASSPVANTEAFF. The CDR3 DNA follows: TGTGCCAGCTCACCCGTGGCGAACACTGAAGCTTTCTTT.

The chain carries TRBV2 and TRBJ2-1, with TRBD2 matching over 11 bases. The CDR3 totals 15 residues. V shed 6 bases, J shed 7 bases, and the junction held 8 bases outside the gene matches. Germline V gives CDR1 SNHLY, CDR2 FYNNEI. In DNA, the CDR3 is TGTGCCAGCAGGGGAACTAGCGGGAGTGGTAATGAGCAGTTCTTC. The encoded protein is CASRGTSGSGNEQFF.

The chain has TRBV9 and TRBJ2-7; 9 nucleotides line up with TRBD2. The CDR3 is 15 amino acids. Germline CDR1 is SGDLS and CDR2 is YYNGEE. The V segment lost 4 bases and the J segment 4 bases; nucleotides outside the gene matches: 9. The CDR3 DNA reads TGTGCCAGCAGCAAAAGACTAGCGGAAATATACGAGCAGTACTTC. Translating it yields CASSKRLAEIYEQYF. The full variable domain, with the rest looked up from reference TRBV9 and TRBJ2-7, is DSGVTQTPKHLITATGQRVTLRCSPRSGDLSVYWYQQSLDQGLQFLIQYYNGEERAKGNILERFSAQQFPDLHSELNLSSLELGDSALYFCASSKRLAEIYEQYFGPGTRLTVT.

The chain employs TRBV7-2 and TRBJ1-5; D possibly corresponds to TRBD1 (5 bases). Deletions cut 1 base from V and 4 bases from J, with 11 bases between. CDR1 and CDR2 from the germline V gene are SGHTA and FQGNSA. This CDR3 is 15 amino acids long. The CDR3 DNA is TGTGCCAGCAGCTTAGTGGGGGGGACTAATCAGCCCCAGCATTTT. This gives the protein CASSLVGGTNQPQHF.

V is TRBV19 and J is TRBJ1-4, with TRBD1 as a possible D gene (6 bases). The CDR3 runs to 15 residues. In germline, CDR1 is LNHDA, CDR2 SQIVND (reference sequence). V was cut by 5 bases and J by 5 bases, with 15 bases left in between. This CDR3 is CASSQGLQRNEKLFF. As DNA, the CDR3 is TGTGCCAGTAGTCAGGGGTTACAAAGAAATGAAAAACTGTTTTTT.

The genes are TRBV9 and TRBJ2-5, with 7 bases identical to TRBD2. Germline lookup yields CDR1 SGDLS and CDR2 YYNGEE. V lost 0 bases to trimming and J lost 5 bases; unmatched junction nucleotides: 4. The CDR3 runs 14 residues. Written as DNA, the CDR3 is TGTGCCAGCAGCGTAGCGGTGGGAGGGGAGACCCAGTACTTC. Translation: CASSVAVGGETQYF.

This rearrangement joins TRBV10-1 to TRBJ2-7; TRBD2 agrees at 8 bases. Germline V gives CDR1 WNHNN, CDR2 SYGVQD (reference sequence). CDR3 size: 13 residues. Germline trimming cut 5 bases from V and 3 bases from J; bases unmatched to any gene: 3. In nucleotides, the CDR3 is TGCGCCAGCAGTAGCGGGGGAAACTACGAGCAGTACTTC. Protein product: CASSSGGNYEQYF.